Presented here are 10 T cell receptor beta chains from one specimen sequenced in a study of cytomegalovirus exposure and HLA in healthy donors. The PCR had 60 Vbeta and 13 Jbeta primers. Data came from immunoSEQ multiplex PCR; TCRdb stores just in-frame clones and leaves some out. The specimen's table records around 130,000 clones. The sample consisted of PBMCs. All receptors come from a woman aged 55-70 years in good health and CMV-seronegative.

As concerns this clone: The junction departs from the called germline gene at one end, perhaps through a read error. The rearrangement uses TRBV5-1 and TRBJ2-3; 9 bases line up with TRBD1. The germline gives CDR1 SGHRS, CDR2 YFSETQ. The CDR3 has 14 residues. This CDR3 is CASSSDRGTNTQYF. CDR3 nucleotide sequence: TGCGCCAGCAGCTCGGACAGGGGCACAAATACGCAGTATTTT.

The CDR3 is CASDTNSYNEQFF. CDR3 DNA sequence: TGTGCCAGCGATACCAACAGTTACAATGAGCAGTTCTTC. The chain has TRBV6-1 and TRBJ2-1; D remains ambiguous. V lost 8 bases, J lost 4 bases, and 12 bases lay in between. The CDR3 spans 13 residues. Germline lookup yields CDR1 MNHNS and CDR2 SASEGT.

J is TRBJ2-5 and V is TRBV11-2, with D perhaps TRBD1 (6 bases). Trimming left V 1 base short and J 0 bases short, with 18 bases between. Per germline, CDR1 SGHAT and CDR2 FQNNGV. There are 18 residues in the CDR3. The CDR3 DNA follows: TGTGCCAGCAGCTTAGGTGATCGAGGCAGGGGAGACCAAGAGACCCAGTACTTC. This translates into CASSLGDRGRGDQETQYF.

The chain links TRBV18 to TRBJ1-1, with a possible D match to TRBD1 (5 bases). The CDR3 runs 14 residues. V was shortened by 5 bases and J by 5 bases, with 15 bases between the two germline ends. Germline CDR1 is KGHSH and CDR2 is LQKENI. In DNA, the CDR3 is TGTGCCAGCTCATCACAGTCAGGGAATACTGAAGCTTTCTTT. Encoded protein: CASSSQSGNTEAFF.

The rearrangement joins TRBV11-2 to TRBJ1-1, with TRBD1 matching 8 bases. V shed 4 bases and J 1 base; nucleotides not matched to a gene: 8. The germline V gene has CDR1 SGHAT and CDR2 FQNNGV. CDR3 length equals 16 residues. Written as DNA, the CDR3 is TGTGCCAGCAGCTACACCCGTGGACAGGGGAACACTGAAGCTTTCTTT. The encoded protein is CASSYTRGQGNTEAFF.

V usage is TRBV14 and J usage is TRBJ2-4; no clear D. The germline V and J ends were trimmed by 1 base and 3 bases, with 10 bases remaining between them. The CDR3 length is 15 residues. Germline lookup yields CDR1 SGHDN and CDR2 FVKESK. The CDR3, as DNA: TGTGCCAGCAGCCAAGGGAGTCTCGGCAAAAACATTCAGTACTTC. It yields the protein CASSQGSLGKNIQYF.

This sequence joins TRBV7-9 and TRBJ1-4; 7 nucleotides agree with TRBD1. Germline CDR1 is SEHNR and CDR2 is FQNEAQ (reference sequence). The trim removed 5 bases at V and 8 bases at J, leaving 11 bases unmatched. The CDR3 has 15 residues. Written as DNA, the CDR3 is TGTGCCAGCAGCCTATCTAGGACAGGCTCCGAAAAACTGTTTTTT. It yields the protein CASSLSRTGSEKLFF.

The V call is TRBV5-1, the J call TRBJ1-6, with a weak D call TRBD1 (6 bases). There are 15 residues in the CDR3. The germline gives CDR1 SGHRS, CDR2 YFSETQ. Between the trimmed V and J ends, which lost 0 bases and 4 bases, there was a span of 8 bases. CDR3 loop: CASSLGTVYNSPLHF. Here the CDR3 DNA reads TGCGCCAGCAGCTTGGGGACAGTTTATAATTCACCCCTCCACTTT.

The chain combines TRBV19 with TRBJ1-1, with 9 positions matching TRBD1. This CDR3 has 18 residues. Germline V lookup: CDR1 LNHDA, CDR2 SQIVND (reference sequence). Trimming took 4 bases from V and 0 from J; bases not matched to a gene: 12. CDR3 DNA sequence: TGTGCCAGTAGTAAATACGGGACAGGGATATCGATGAACACTGAAGCTTTCTTT. Residues: CASSKYGTGISMNTEAFF.

The genes are TRBV5-1 and TRBJ2-3, with 12 bases fitting TRBD1. The CDR3 spans 15 residues. Germline V gene data show CDR1 as SGHRS and CDR2 as YFSETQ. The J segment lost 5 bases and the V segment lost 4 bases, leaving 5 bases of the junction unmatched. CDR3 sequence: CASSGGQGAGDTQYF. The CDR3 DNA reads as TGCGCCAGCAGCGGGGGACAGGGGGCAGGAGATACGCAGTATTTT. The variable domain in full, with the rest retrieved from reference TRBV5-1 and TRBJ2-3, is KAGVTQTPRYLIKTRGQQVTLSCSPISGHRSVSWYQQTPGQGLQFLFEYFSETQRNKGNFPGRFSGRQFSNSRSEMNVSTLELGDSALYLCASSGGQGAGDTQYFGPGTRLTVL.